This T cell receptor (beta chain) was documented in a study of cytomegalovirus exposure and HLA in healthy donors. General study points: V- and J-gene trimming in TCR beta was tied to a missense DCLRE1C variant by an analysis performed later. Reportedly, a later analysis found an Asian-associated ancestry cluster had fewer N-insertions than the roughly 670-donor mean. As a later analysis revealed, the rate of TCR association differed by HLA locus, with DRB1 most and HLA-C fewest.

In the case of this clone: Its antigen is unknown. One junction end does not reproduce the germline sequence, and a read error may be involved.

PCR primers comprised 60 Vbeta and 13 Jbeta primers. The data were produced by immunoSEQ multiplex PCR, yet TCRdb's version contains in-frame clones alone and is incomplete. The profile shows some 150,000 clones, roughly 80% of them singletons. Germline V gene lookup returns CDR1 MNHEY and CDR2 SMNVEV (reference sequence). CDR3 length equals 16 residues. The rearrangement uses TRBV27 and TRBJ1-2; 10 bases line up with TRBD1. This TCR derives from a male donor in good health and CMV-seronegative. The sequenced material came from PBMCs. Here the CDR3 reads CASSHLPGQGEDGYTF. The CDR3 DNA follows: TGTGCCAGCAGTCACCTCCCTGGACAGGGGGAAGATGGATACACCTTC.